This T cell receptor beta chain emerged from a study of blood T cell repertoires in COVID-19. Sequenced by immunoSEQ multiplex PCR; TCRdb stores in-frame clones only, minus some. The repertoire holds 300,000 to 400,000 clones, with over 75% as singletons. Sequencing input: peripheral blood. The clonotype comes from a woman aged 50 to 60 who had recovered from COVID-19.

The CDR3 DNA is TGTGCCAGCAGTTACGTATTGGGGGCCGACGAGCAGTACTTC. The encoded protein is CASSYVLGADEQYF. The chain combines TRBV6-5 with TRBJ2-7, with D maybe TRBD1 (6 bases). V shed 2 bases and J shed 5 bases, with 13 bases lying between them. Looked up from germline, CDR1 is MNHEY and CDR2 is SVGAGI. The CDR3 has 14 residues.